These 10 T cell receptor beta chains were sequenced from one sample in a study of T-cell reconstitution after alpha-beta-depleted transplantation in children. Unique molecular identifiers were used to barcode this TCRbeta library. TCRdb analysed the PCR reads with MiXCR anew, one entry per CDR3 protein. The table lists roughly 98,000 distinct CDR3 sequences, about a sixth of them singletons. Here the sequenced sample was PBMCs, mostly from graft donor cells, taken 180 days after TCRalphabeta/CD19-depleted stem cell transplant. The receptors were gathered from a male patient aged 2-9 years who had a stem cell transplant for acute lymphoblastic leukemia, so the T cells may come from the graft donor.

In its sample, this clonotype was seen a few times. This chain connects TRBV28 to TRBJ1-6; D is possibly TRBD1 (6 bases). This CDR3 is 16 amino acids long. Per germline, CDR1 MDHEN and CDR2 SYDVKM. The V gene lost 2 bases and the J gene lost 7 bases, with 15 bases spanning the gap. The CDR3, as DNA: TGTGCCAGCAGTTTAGGCAGGGGAACAATCAATTCACCCCTCCACTTT. It specifies CASSLGRGTINSPLHF.

The chain recombines TRBV4-3 with TRBJ2-7, with TRBD1 matching 9 bases. V was clipped by 0 bases and J by 2 bases; unmatched bases: 5. Germline assignment: CDR1 LGHNA and CDR2 YSLEER. CDR3 length equals 16 residues. The CDR3 nucleotides are TGCGCCAGCAGCCAAGACTCAGGACAGGGGACCTACGAGCAGTACTTC. It specifies CASSQDSGQGTYEQYF.

This clonotype has a count of ten or more. This chain joins TRBV12-3 or TRBV12-4 and TRBJ1-1, with D hard to call. The V end lost 0 bases, the J end lost 4 bases, and 6 bases lay between the germline ends. The CDR3 is 13 amino acids. In DNA, the CDR3 is TGTGCCAGCAGTTTAGCGTCTGGCACTGAAGCTTTCTTT. This encodes CASSLASGTEAFF.

The chain combines TRBV7-6 with TRBJ2-5; TRBD1 aligns across 7 bases. V dropped 4 bases and J dropped 5; count of bases not matched to a gene: 10. The CDR3 sequence is 15 residues long. Germline V CDR1 and CDR2: SGHVS, FNYEAQ. This CDR3 is CASSSQTGSMETQYF. CDR3 DNA sequence: TGTGCCAGCAGCTCTCAGACAGGGTCGATGGAGACCCAGTACTTC.

For this clonotype: This sequence may be a read error, since a much larger clone differs from it by one base. The genes are TRBV18 and TRBJ2-5; D is perhaps TRBD1 (6 bases). The CDR3 is made up of 14 amino acids. Germline V gene sequence: CDR1 KGHSH, CDR2 LQKENI. Written as DNA, the CDR3 is TGTGCCAGCTCACCGGGACACATGAGGGAGAGCCAGTACTTC. This gives the protein CASSPGHMRESQYF.

This clonotype has only a few counts. The CDR3 coding sequence is TGTGCCAGCAGTCCGGGACAGGGGGCTGAAGCTTTCTTT. Translation: CASSPGQGAEAFF. The genes are TRBV27 and TRBJ1-1; TRBD1 aligns across 11 bases. Germline CDR1 reads MNHEY; CDR2 reads SMNVEV (reference sequence). V was clipped by 5 bases and J by 6 bases; unmatched bases: 2. This CDR3 comprises 13 residues.

In its sample, this clonotype was seen a few times. The chain employs TRBV11-2 and TRBJ2-4; D not resolved. The CDR3 is 14 amino acids. The V gene lost 5 bases and the J gene lost 5 bases, with 13 bases spanning the gap. Per germline, CDR1 SGHAT and CDR2 FQNNGV. CDR3 nucleotide sequence: TGTGCCAGCAGCCCCTTGATAGGGCAAAACATTCAGTACTTC. Protein product: CASSPLIGQNIQYF.

The J gene is TRBJ2-3, the V gene TRBV10-1; D unclear. The CDR3 is 14 residues long. From germline, CDR1 is WNHNN and CDR2 SYGVQD (reference sequence). V gave up 10 bases and J gave up 3 bases, with 17 bases separating them. CDR3 coding DNA: TGCGCCACCGCCGCGTCTCGAGGTACAGATACGCAGTATTTT. Protein product: CATAASRGTDTQYF.

The chain has TRBV6-1 and TRBJ1-2; weak D call: TRBD1 (5 bases). CDR3 length: 14 residues. In germline, CDR1 is MNHNS, CDR2 SASEGT. V lost 5 bases, J lost 6 bases, and 16 bases lay in between. Here the CDR3 reads CASSLSWGGDGYTF. CDR3 nucleotides: TGTGCCAGCAGTCTCAGTTGGGGGGGTGATGGCTACACCTTC.

This clonotype was counted only a few times. The chain employs TRBV11-2 and TRBJ2-7, with 7 bases fitting TRBD2. The CDR3 is 18 amino acids. After removal of 0 bases from V and 1 base from J, the junction contained 12 bases not matched to a gene. In germline, CDR1 is SGHAT, CDR2 FQNNGV. CDR3 in DNA: TGTGCCAGCAGCTTAGATTTTAGCTGGCTAGCGGAGTCCTACGAGCAGTACTTC. It specifies CASSLDFSWLAESYEQYF.